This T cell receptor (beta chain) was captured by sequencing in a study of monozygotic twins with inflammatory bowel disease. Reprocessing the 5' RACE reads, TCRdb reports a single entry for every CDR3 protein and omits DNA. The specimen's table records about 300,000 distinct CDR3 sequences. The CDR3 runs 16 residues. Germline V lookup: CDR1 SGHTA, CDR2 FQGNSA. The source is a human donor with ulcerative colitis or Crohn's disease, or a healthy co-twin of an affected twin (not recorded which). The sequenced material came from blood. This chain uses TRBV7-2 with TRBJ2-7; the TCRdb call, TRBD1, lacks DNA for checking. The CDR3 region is CASSPLRQGRSYEQYF.